Shown below are 3 T cell receptor beta chains from a single sample sequenced in a study of blood T cell repertoires in COVID-19 (dated by TCRdb to the early 2020s). The library came from the immunoSEQ multiplex PCR assay. TCRdb took over this immuneACCESS table, retaining in-frame rearrangements with V and J assigned. Such tables are incomplete; in checked studies, under half of the missing clones stem from an unresolved V gene, and the remainder is unexplained. For this sample the table gives 250,000 to 350,000 clones, of which 70% to 90% were detected only once. In total, the top ten clones hold under 5.5% of the sample. The sample comprised PBMCs or T cells enriched from blood (not recorded which). The source is a woman aged 25-40 years who had recovered from COVID-19.

The V and J genes are TRBV27 and TRBJ2-5; no firm D call. V lost 6 bases and J 1 base, leaving 15 bases between the germline ends. This CDR3 has 15 residues. Per germline, CDR1 MNHEY and CDR2 SMNVEV (reference sequence). CDR3 sequence reads: CASSPRLGFQETQYF. The CDR3 DNA reads as TGTGCCAGCAGCCCCCGATTGGGCTTCCAAGAGACCCAGTACTTC.

The V and J genes are TRBV10-3 and TRBJ1-6; possibly TRBD1 for D (6 bases). V lost 0 bases, J lost 6 bases, and 6 bases lay in between. Germline-derived CDR1 and CDR2 are ENHRY and SYGVKD. The CDR3 loop spans 14 amino acids. CDR3 DNA sequence: TGTGCCATCAGTGAGTCGACAGGTAATTCACCCCTCCACTTT. It codes for CAISESTGNSPLHF.

This rearrangement joins TRBV19 to TRBJ2-1; 10 nucleotides line up with TRBD2. The CDR3 contains 16 residues. Germline trimming cut 3 bases from V and 6 bases from J; bases unmatched to any gene: 8. CDR1 is LNHDA, CDR2 SQIVND, per germline (reference sequence). The CDR3 DNA reads as TGTGCCAGTAGTATTCTAGCGGGGGCCCCTACCAATGAGCAGTTCTTC. This sequence encodes CASSILAGAPTNEQFF.